This T cell receptor beta chain derives from a study of post-analysis software for immune sequencing data. Study-wide results and caveats: Multiple sclerosis was associated with a significant reduction in normalized Chao1 diversity relative to controls. TRBV5-6, TRBV5-1 and TRBV20-1 belonged to a set of roughly 5 TRBV segments that were more frequent in patients than controls.

The ends were cut back, 6 bases at V and 3 bases at J, with 18 bases in the middle. CDR1 is DFQATT and CDR2 is SNEGSKA in the germline V gene (reference sequence). The CDR3 is made up of 15 amino acids. Worth noting for this clonotype: Antigen: not known.

Presence of unique molecular identifiers characterized the TCR beta cDNA libraries. TCRdb fed the PCR reads into MiXCR, producing one record per CDR3 protein. The sample has around 770,000 distinct CDR3 sequences, about 43% seen once. This TCR derives from a girl between 10 and 17 years old with multiple sclerosis. This chain uses TRBV20-1 with TRBJ2-1; weak D call: TRBD2 (6 bases). Sequencing used blood. The CDR3 DNA is TGCAGTGCGGGGATAACTAGCCTTGACTACAATGAGCAGTTCTTC. Translating it yields CSAGITSLDYNEQFF.